Described below is a single T cell receptor beta chain sequence and its context. What this receptor recognizes is not known. Base qualities were left out, and no much larger clone turns up one base away. This record belongs to a study of blood T cell repertoires in COVID-19 (dated by TCRdb to 2018 to 2021). About the full investigation: Samples covering the acute and convalescent phases of COVID-19 were provided by collaborators in the United States, Italy and Spain. The prospective study material was composed of cDNA or gDNA derived from T cells, B-cell-depleted T cells, or PBMCs. The dataset comprised deeply sampled blood TCRbeta repertoires from subjects exposed to, actively infected with, or recovered from COVID-19. The repertoires were made available in a free public database intended to serve as a resource for research on the immune response to SARS-CoV-2. Samples came from the ongoing ImmuneRACE study (first 160 participants) plus 1,254 subjects from 6 global collaborators. A de-identified subject ID, COVID-19 status, age in years and sex were almost always included in the sample metadata. Where available, HLA class I and class II types were obtained from metadata supplied by the sample provider rather than from assay-based typing.

Study-wide findings and limitations: Clinical and demographic metadata were provided uncurated, with the amount varying by source and participant.

The immunoSEQ Assay, a bias-controlled multiplex PCR, was used to amplify TCRbeta CDR3 regions from genomic DNA. On the authors' methods: Within the assay, amplification of reference gene primers was used to estimate how many nucleated cells each sample contained. To quantify the absolute abundance of each unique TCRbeta CDR3 rearrangement, sequence reads were collapsed and filtered. For each sample, productive Simpson clonality was calculated by taking the square root of Simpson's diversity index across productive rearrangements. Held by TCRdb, this immuneACCESS table contains in-frame sequences only and omits some clones. Under half of the omission traces to an unresolved V gene where checked; the cause of the rest is unknown. V and J calls and clone size are given by that table; D and trimming were obtained from the DNA. For this sample the table gives tens of thousands of clones, of which over 70% were detected only once. The ten largest make up around 12% of the sample.

The collaborating institutions used their own protocols to collect whole blood in K2EDTA tubes. For TCRbeta analysis, collaborator samples were shipped as frozen whole blood, as isolated PBMCs, or as DNA extracted from either sample type. Compared with germline, V lacks 8 bases and J lacks 6 bases; bases without a gene match: 7. Via the germline V gene, CDR1 is MNHEY and CDR2 SVGAGI. Its CDR3 holds 13 amino acids, cysteine through phenylalanine. Kept here is only the CDR3 DNA, which spans 39 bases and is read in frame from base 1. Recombination joined TRBV6-5 with TRBJ2-3; 8 central bases correspond to TRBD2. The sample comprised peripheral blood. This TCR was sampled from a human donor in a cohort sampled during active COVID-19. This receptor carries the CDR3 CASRSGNWDTQYF. The base sequence is TGTGCCAGCCGTAGCGGGAATTGGGATACGCAGTATTTT.